Presented here are 15 T cell receptor beta chains from one specimen sequenced in a study of T-cell reconstitution after alpha-beta-depleted transplantation in children. This sample's TCRbeta library carried unique molecular identifier barcodes. TCRdb passed the PCR reads through MiXCR, listing each CDR3 protein once. The repertoire consists of roughly 200,000 distinct CDR3 sequences, with 5.5% to 7% occurring once and the leading ten covering around 5%. The sample was PBMCs, taken before TCRalphabeta/CD19-depleted stem cell transplant. All receptors derive from a boy younger than 10 with acute lymphoblastic leukemia, due to receive a stem cell transplant.

This clonotype appeared a few times. The rearrangement joins TRBV7-8 to TRBJ2-7, with a tentative D call TRBD2 (7 bases). CDR1 and CDR2 from the germline V gene are SGHVS and FQNEAQ. Trimming left V 4 bases short and J 2 bases short, with 15 bases between. This CDR3 comprises 15 residues. CDR3 bases: TGTGCCAGCAGCTCTAGGGCGGGGGCAGCCTACGAGCAGTACTTC. It specifies CASSSRAGAAYEQYF.

Ten or more counts support this clonotype. The V gene is TRBV20-1, the J gene TRBJ2-1; tentatively, D is TRBD2 (6 bases). The ends were cut back, 5 bases at V and 4 bases at J, with 12 bases in the middle. The CDR3 runs to 13 residues. Germline CDR1 and CDR2: DFQATT and SNEGSKA (reference sequence). The DNA of the CDR3 is TGCAGTGCTCGACAAGGGACTTACAATGAGCAGTTCTTC. Amino acid sequence: CSARQGTYNEQFF.

This clonotype has ten or more counts. This chain connects TRBV5-6 to TRBJ2-1, with D maybe TRBD2 (5 bases). The CDR3 loop spans 12 amino acids. Trimming cost V 4 bases and J 10 bases, with 12 bases left between them. Per germline, CDR1 SGHDT and CDR2 YYEEEE. The CDR3 loop is CASSLIRGEQFF. CDR3 bases: TGTGCCAGCAGCCTGATCCGAGGGGAGCAGTTCTTC.

This clonotype was observed at least ten times. The gene calls are TRBV20-1 and TRBJ2-7; either TRBD1 or TRBD2 may fit D (6 bases each). In germline, CDR1 is DFQATT, CDR2 SNEGSKA (reference sequence). The CDR3 length is 14 residues. The germline V and J ends were trimmed by 5 bases and 1 base, with 15 bases remaining between them. CDR3: CSAGGTSRSYEQYF. The CDR3 DNA follows: TGCAGTGCTGGAGGGACATCCCGATCCTACGAGCAGTACTTC.

This clonotype has ten or more counts. As DNA, the CDR3 is TGTGCCAGCAGTCGGACAGGGCCTTTTGGAAACACCATATATTTT. Encoded protein: CASSRTGPFGNTIYF. V and J are TRBV5-6 and TRBJ1-3, with 8 bases identical to TRBD1. Germline V gene data show CDR1 as SGHDT and CDR2 as YYEEEE. V lost 5 bases to trimming and J lost 3 bases; unmatched junction nucleotides: 7. The CDR3 consists of 15 residues.

This clonotype was seen many times. The rearrangement joins TRBV20-1 to TRBJ2-7; D unresolved. The length of the CDR3 is 13 residues. Trimming removed 1 base from V and 5 bases from J, with 12 bases in between. The germline gives CDR1 DFQATT, CDR2 SNEGSKA (reference sequence). The CDR3, as DNA: TGCAGTGCTAGAGCGGCTAAGTGGAACGAGCAGTACTTC. Translated, it gives CSARAAKWNEQYF.

The table lists this clonotype with many counts. The chain uses TRBV6-1 and TRBJ1-5, with 8 bases fitting TRBD1. This CDR3 comprises 14 residues. Germline loops: CDR1 MNHNS, CDR2 SASEGT. J gave up 9 bases and V 3 bases, and 7 bases lay outside the gene matches. CDR3 residues: CASSETGEYLPQHF. CDR3 bases: TGTGCCAGCAGTGAGACAGGGGAGTATTTGCCCCAGCATTTT.

This clonotype was counted at least ten times. J is TRBJ2-3 and V is TRBV7-6, with 9 bases that match TRBD1. V shed 5 bases, J shed 1 base, and the junction held 1 base outside the gene matches. The CDR3 runs to 14 residues. Per the germline V gene, CDR1 is SGHVS and CDR2 is FNYEAQ. CDR3 in amino acids: CASSNRGRTDTQYF. The CDR3 DNA sequence: TGTGCCAGCAGCAACAGGGGGCGCACAGATACGCAGTATTTT.

This clonotype was seen a handful of times. The chain recombines TRBV5-6 with TRBJ2-3; TRBD1 aligns across 7 bases. The V and J ends lost 2 bases and 0 bases, in that order; junction bases with no gene match: 6. Germline CDR1 is SGHDT and CDR2 is YYEEEE. This CDR3 is built from 16 residues. CDR3 amino acids: CASSFRGQPSTDTQYF. The CDR3 nucleotides are TGTGCCAGCAGCTTCCGGGGACAGCCTAGCACAGATACGCAGTATTTT.

This clonotype showed up many times. The J gene is TRBJ2-3, the V gene TRBV12-3 or TRBV12-4, with D perhaps TRBD2 (5 bases). The germline V and J ends were trimmed by 6 bases and 2 bases, with 12 bases remaining between them. There are 14 residues in the CDR3. The CDR3 spells CASSLGEYTDTQYF. Written as DNA, the CDR3 is TGTGCCAGCAGCTTGGGAGAGTACACAGATACGCAGTATTTT.

Many counts were recorded for this clonotype. This chain links TRBV2 with TRBJ2-1; D possibly uses TRBD1 or TRBD2 (7 bases each). The CDR3 is 17 amino acids. Trimming shortened V by 5 bases and J by 2 bases, and 19 bases separated the two germline ends. The germline V gene has CDR1 SNHLY and CDR2 FYNNEI. The CDR3 DNA reads as TGTGCCAGCAGTCTTAAGGCCAGGGGGGGAGCCTACAATGAGCAGTTCTTC. Residues: CASSLKARGGAYNEQFF.

This clonotype was seen ten or more times. V and J are TRBV29-1 and TRBJ2-7, with a weak D call TRBD1 (5 bases). This CDR3 has 15 amino acids. Trimming removed 7 bases at V and 2 bases at J, with 21 bases between. Germline V gene lookup returns CDR1 SQVTM and CDR2 ANQGSEA. As DNA, the CDR3 is TGCAGCGAGAAGTCACTGTTAAGGGGAACCTACGAGCAGTACTTC. This translates into CSEKSLLRGTYEQYF.

This clonotype was counted many times. The V gene is TRBV6-1, the J gene TRBJ2-7; D gene uncertain. The V and J ends lost 5 bases and 2 bases respectively, with 19 bases between them. Germline CDR1 and CDR2: MNHNS and SASEGT. The CDR3 covers 16 residues. In DNA form, the CDR3 reads TGTGCCAGCAGTCAAAATGGGCTTAAACTCGCCTACGAGCAGTACTTC. Amino acids: CASSQNGLKLAYEQYF.

This clonotype showed up just a few times. The V gene is TRBV7-9, the J gene TRBJ1-1; maybe TRBD1 (5 bases). The V end was cut by 5 bases, the J end by 4 bases, with 17 bases between. CDR1 and CDR2 from the germline V gene are SEHNR and FQNEAQ (reference sequence). The CDR3 is made up of 15 amino acids. CDR3 coding DNA: TGTGCCAGCAGCGGGTGGGACCCTTCGGGCACTGAAGCTTTCTTT. Its translation is CASSGWDPSGTEAFF.

This clonotype was counted many times. The chain joins TRBV6-2 or TRBV6-3 to TRBJ2-1; 9 bases match TRBD2. Germline V gives CDR1 MNHEY, CDR2 SVGEGT. With V trimmed by 6 bases and J by 3 bases, 6 bases remained unmatched. CDR3 length: 15 amino acids. The CDR3 sequence: CASRPGTSYYNEQFF. CDR3 bases: TGTGCCAGCAGACCCGGGACTAGCTACTACAATGAGCAGTTCTTC.